One sample yielded the 29 T cell receptor beta chains listed below, sequenced in a study of control samples from healthy donors and cancer patients. TCRdb's table, derived via immunoSEQ multiplex PCR, lists solely in-frame clones and lacks some. The sample yields some 250,000 clones, about four fifths seen once. Sequenced sample: PBMCs. Source of these receptors: a woman aged 55 to 70 with lung cancer.

This chain links TRBV2 with TRBJ1-1, with a tentative D call TRBD1 (5 bases). V lost 7 bases to trimming and J lost 2 bases, with 17 bases between them. Germline CDR1 and CDR2: SNHLY and FYNNEI. CDR3 length: 15 residues. The CDR3 DNA is TGTGCCAGCACCCGGGACCGAATTCTAAACACTGAAGCTTTCTTT. Its protein product is CASTRDRILNTEAFF.

The chain uses TRBV6-5 and TRBJ1-1; no clear D. The ends were cut back, 0 bases at V and 1 base at J, with 6 bases in the middle. Germline CDR1 MNHEY, CDR2 SVGAGI. CDR3 length: 14 amino acids. The CDR3 region has the DNA TGTGCCAGCAGTTACTCTTTGGAGAACACTGAAGCTTTCTTT. Protein sequence: CASSYSLENTEAFF.

The chain recombines TRBV21-1 with TRBJ1-6; the table's TRBD1 call for D was not verified on the DNA. TRBV21-1 is assigned pseudogene status. The CDR3 loop spans 15 amino acids. CDR3 DNA: TGTGCCAGCAGCAAAGCGGACAGGGGGCGCAGAGAACCCCACTTT. It encodes CASSKADRGRREPHF.

This clone showed up just a few times. The CDR3 nucleotides read TGCGCCAGCGCGGCGGGGGGCAACACCGGGGAGCTGTTTTTT. Translation gives CASAAGGNTGELFF. The genes are TRBV10-1 and TRBJ2-2; 8 nucleotides line up with TRBD2. CDR3 size: 14 residues. Unmatched junction bases numbered 4, after V lost 8 bases and J lost 2 bases. In germline, CDR1 is WNHNN, CDR2 SYGVQD (reference sequence).

This chain connects TRBV29-1 to TRBJ1-2; 7 nucleotides match TRBD1. From germline, CDR1 is SQVTM and CDR2 ANQGSEA. This CDR3 is 16 amino acids long. Germline trimming cut 3 bases from V and 0 bases from J; bases unmatched to any gene: 10. This CDR3 is CSVDRNRGFPNYGYTF. CDR3 nucleotides: TGCAGCGTTGACAGGAACAGGGGTTTCCCTAACTATGGCTACACCTTC.

The V call is TRBV18, the J call TRBJ2-3; a possible D gene is TRBD1 (7 bases). The CDR3 has 15 amino acids. The germline V gene encodes CDR1 KGHSH and CDR2 LQKENI. Trimming stripped 3 bases from V and 4 bases from J, with 14 bases between. DNA of the CDR3: TGTGCCAGCTCACCGCTCAGGGGGGTGGCAGATACGCAGTATTTT. Amino acid sequence: CASSPLRGVADTQYF.

The rearrangement links TRBV5-4 to TRBJ2-3, with D unclear. In germline, CDR1 is SGHNT, CDR2 YYREEE (reference sequence). V was cut by 5 bases and J by 1 base, with 8 bases left in between. The CDR3 loop spans 13 amino acids. The CDR3 protein is CASSRTGTDTQYF. The CDR3 region has the DNA TGTGCCAGCAGTCGAACAGGCACAGATACGCAGTATTTT.

This rearrangement joins TRBV7-9 to TRBJ2-1, with 9 bases fitting TRBD1. Per the germline V gene, CDR1 is SEHNR and CDR2 is FQNEAQ (reference sequence). J gave up 2 bases and V 5 bases, and 16 bases lay outside the gene matches. This CDR3 has 19 residues. The CDR3 reads CASSTPLPTGGRAYNEQFF. DNA for the CDR3: TGTGCCAGCAGCACTCCGCTACCGACAGGGGGAAGGGCCTACAATGAGCAGTTCTTC.

The chain couples TRBV5-1 to TRBJ2-3; D may be TRBD1 (5 bases). This CDR3 region has 15 residues. Germline values: CDR1 SGHRS, CDR2 YFSETQ. V shed 4 bases and J shed 1 base, with 13 bases lying between them. The CDR3 DNA sequence: TGCGCCAGCAGCGGGCAAGGGGTCGGCACAGATACGCAGTATTTT. This encodes CASSGQGVGTDTQYF.

This clone was seen a few times. The V gene is TRBV30, the J gene TRBJ2-7, with TRBD2 identical over 9 bases. Unmatched junction bases numbered 4, after V lost 3 bases and J lost 4 bases. Germline V gene lookup returns CDR1 GTSNPN and CDR2 SVGIG (reference sequence). The CDR3 length is 13 residues. As DNA, the CDR3 is TGTGCCTGGAGCGGCAGCGGGAGGTACGAGCAGTACTTC. This gives the protein CAWSGSGRYEQYF.

This chain uses TRBV14 with TRBJ1-1; 7 positions match TRBD1. The CDR3 extends over 14 amino acids. From germline, CDR1 is SGHDN and CDR2 FVKESK. With V trimmed by 1 base and J by 5 bases, 4 bases remained unmatched. CDR3: CASSQVPGGTEAFF. Here the CDR3 DNA reads TGTGCCAGCAGCCAAGTGCCAGGGGGAACTGAAGCTTTCTTT.

A few counts support this clone. This chain joins TRBV2 and TRBJ2-3; D is uncertain. CDR1 is SNHLY and CDR2 is FYNNEI in the germline V gene. The CDR3 length is 14 residues. Between the trimmed V and J ends, which lost 7 bases and 0 bases, there was a span of 11 bases. CDR3 coding DNA: TGTGCCAGCACCCAGCAAACTAGCACAGATACGCAGTATTTT. This sequence encodes CASTQQTSTDTQYF.

For this clone: A read error may explain this, as a much larger clone is one base away. Other DNA sequences of this sample code for an identical CDR3. The V gene is TRBV5-1, the J gene TRBJ1-1; D uncertain. Trimming removed 2 bases from V and 0 bases from J, with 5 bases in between. Germline loops: CDR1 SGHRS, CDR2 YFSETQ. The CDR3 consists of 13 residues. CDR3 amino acids: CASSLQLNTEAFF. As DNA, the CDR3 is TGCGCCAGCAGCTTACAGCTGAACACTGAAGCTTTCTTT.

CDR3: CASSDRTHNQPQHF. In nucleotides, the CDR3 is TGTGCCAGCAGTGATAGGACACACAATCAGCCCCAGCATTTT. The chain joins TRBV2 to TRBJ1-5, with a weak D call TRBD1 (5 bases). Germline CDR1 is SNHLY and CDR2 is FYNNEI. This CDR3 spans 14 amino acids. The V end was cut by 3 bases, the J end by 3 bases, with 9 bases between.

As to this clone: A clone one base away is much larger, so this may be a read error. The chain uses TRBV11-2 and TRBJ1-1; D remains ambiguous. From germline, CDR1 is SGHAT and CDR2 FQNNGV. This CDR3 comprises 14 residues. V was pared by 1 base and J by 1 base, with 7 bases between. Here the CDR3 DNA reads TGTGCCAGCAGCTTAGGGGATAGGAACACTGAAGCTTTCTTT. Its translation is CASSLGDRNTEAFF.

This rearrangement joins TRBV2 to TRBJ1-1; D unresolved. Trimming removed 1 base from V and 0 bases from J, with 9 bases in between. This CDR3 is built from 15 residues. Germline CDR1 reads SNHLY; CDR2 reads FYNNEI. The CDR3 DNA reads TGTGCCAGCAGTGAAGACCAATCCGTGAACACTGAAGCTTTCTTT. This encodes CASSEDQSVNTEAFF.

V gene TRBV6-5 combines with J gene TRBJ1-1; possible D gene TRBD1, 5 bases. Trimming pared 7 bases from V and 1 base from J, leaving 7 bases between. Germline CDR1 and CDR2: MNHEY and SVGAGI. The CDR3 runs to 12 residues. The CDR3 here is CASTDTNTEAFF. CDR3 sequence (DNA): TGTGCCAGCACGGACACGAACACTGAAGCTTTCTTT.

In nucleotides, the CDR3 is TGCGCCAGCAGACCGGCGGGGGTAGCGGGAAACACCATATATTTT. Its translation: CASRPAGVAGNTIYF. The chain carries TRBV5-1 and TRBJ1-3, with a tentative D call TRBD1 (5 bases). V was cut by 5 bases and J by 4 bases, with 16 bases left in between. The CDR3 has 15 amino acids. Germline loops: CDR1 SGHRS, CDR2 YFSETQ.

A remark on this clone: In the same sample, other DNA sequences code for this CDR3. The J gene is TRBJ2-5, the V gene TRBV7-2, with D unclear. V was trimmed by 1 base and J by 3 bases, leaving 6 bases between them. Germline V CDR1 and CDR2: SGHTA, FQGNSA. The CDR3 is 13 amino acids. DNA for the CDR3: TGTGCCAGCAGCTTAGAGGCCGAAGAGACCCAGTACTTC. Protein: CASSLEAEETQYF. The full variable domain, with the rest looked up from reference TRBV7-2 and TRBJ2-5, is GAGVSQSPSNKVTEKGKDVELRCDPISGHTALYWYRQSLGQGLEFLIYFQGNSAPDKSGLPSDRFSAERTGGSVSTLTIQRTQQEDSAVYLCASSLEAEETQYFGPGTRLLVL.

This sequence joins TRBV5-1 and TRBJ2-1; D is possibly TRBD1 or TRBD2 (5 bases each). CDR3 length: 14 amino acids. The germline CDR1 and CDR2 sequences are SGHRS and YFSETQ. Trimming stripped 2 bases from V and 5 bases from J, with 11 bases between. CDR3 coding DNA: TGCGCCAGCAGCTTCATGGGACCGGACAATGAGCAGTTCTTC. Translated, it gives CASSFMGPDNEQFF.

The rearrangement joins TRBV5-1 to TRBJ2-1; 8 bases are shared with TRBD2. Germline-derived CDR1 and CDR2 are SGHRS and YFSETQ. The length of the CDR3 is 15 residues. J gave up 8 bases and V 3 bases, and 10 bases lay outside the gene matches. The CDR3 DNA is TGCGCCAGCAGCTCAACGGGGGGGCCGCAGGATGAGCAGTTCTTC. The encoded protein is CASSSTGGPQDEQFF.

Of note for this clone: At the DNA level, this CDR3 is encoded by other sequences in the same sample as well. V is TRBV5-1 and J is TRBJ2-1, with 7 bases fitting TRBD1. The ends lost 0 bases at V and 3 bases at J; junction bases unmatched: 6. Germline V gives CDR1 SGHRS, CDR2 YFSETQ. CDR3 length equals 16 residues. CDR3 coding DNA: TGCGCCAGCAGCTTGGATGGTACAGGGGTCTACAATGAGCAGTTCTTC. Its protein product is CASSLDGTGVYNEQFF.

The chain uses TRBV20-1 and TRBJ1-1; D might be TRBD1 (6 bases). The V gene's germline CDR1 is DFQATT and CDR2 SNEGSKA (reference sequence). V shed 3 bases and J shed 4 bases, with 15 bases lying between them. This CDR3 comprises 14 residues. The CDR3 DNA sequence: TGCAGTGCTAGTATAGGGGGTGGGGGCACTGAAGCTTTCTTT. It is translated as CSASIGGGGTEAFF.

The rearrangement links TRBV5-5 to TRBJ1-6; a possible D gene is TRBD1 (6 bases). V lost 4 bases and J lost 5, with 13 bases in between. The CDR3 totals 15 residues. Germline values: CDR1 SGHKS, CDR2 YYEKEE (reference sequence). The CDR3 loop is CASSALTGNNSPLHF. DNA of the CDR3: TGTGCCAGCAGCGCCCTGACAGGCAATAATTCACCCCTCCACTTT.

The V and J genes are TRBV4-2 and TRBJ1-2; D ambiguous. CDR1 is LGHNA and CDR2 is YNFKEQ in the germline V gene. The CDR3 totals 13 residues. Trimming removed 0 bases from V and 11 bases from J, with 13 bases in between. CDR3: CASSQDVSHPYTF. The DNA of the CDR3 is TGTGCCAGCAGCCAAGATGTCAGCCATCCGTACACCTTC.

The chain employs TRBV19 and TRBJ2-3, with 10 bases that match TRBD2. J lost 1 base, V lost 5 bases, and 3 bases had no gene match. The CDR3 has 15 amino acids. Germline V gives CDR1 LNHDA, CDR2 SQIVND (reference sequence). CDR3 bases: TGTGCCAGTAGTGCTAGCGGGAGTGGCACAGATACGCAGTATTTT. This encodes CASSASGSGTDTQYF.

V gene TRBV6-6 combines with J gene TRBJ2-1, with 7 bases fitting TRBD1. CDR3 length: 13 amino acids. Germline lookup yields CDR1 MNHNY and CDR2 SVGAGI (reference sequence). V shed 2 bases and J 12 bases; nucleotides not matched to a gene: 7. The CDR3 DNA sequence: TGTGCCAGCAGTTACCCCGACAGGGAAGGGCAGTTCTTC. Protein sequence: CASSYPDREGQFF.

J is TRBJ2-5 and V is TRBV9; 7 bases match TRBD2. V lost 3 bases to trimming and J lost 2 bases; unmatched junction nucleotides: 4. Per the germline V gene, CDR1 is SGDLS and CDR2 is YYNGEE. This CDR3 comprises 14 residues. The CDR3 DNA follows: TGTGCCAGCAGCGGGCTAGCGGATCAAGAGACCCAGTACTTC. Amino acids: CASSGLADQETQYF.

The chain carries TRBV14 and TRBJ1-1; 7 bases map to TRBD1. V trimming: 0 bases; J trimming: 1 base; junction bases outside the gene matches: 5. CDR1 is SGHDN, CDR2 FVKESK, per germline. The CDR3 contains 16 residues. For the CDR3, the DNA is TGTGCCAGCAGCCAAGATGAGTGGGACAGGAACACTGAAGCTTTCTTT. Protein: CASSQDEWDRNTEAFF.